The 20 T cell receptor beta chains in this list originate from one sample, sequenced in a study of Ad26.COV2.S vaccination and SARS-CoV-2 variants. Repertoires were generated with immunoSEQ multiplex PCR, while TCRdb's copy carries only in-frame clones and drops some. The repertoire holds approximately 480,000 clones, with around nine tenths as singletons. Treatment meaning: about 20 received Ad26.COV2.S at low or high dose, single or two shots; a few received placebo; per-sample allocation not given. Samples analyzed were those drawn on day 63 after the first vaccine or placebo injection. The specimen was peripheral blood, collected in a trial of Ad26.COV2.S vaccine versus placebo. Receptors originate from a person between 18 and 65 years old who received the Ad26.COV2.S COVID-19 vaccine or a placebo.

The chain links TRBV5-4 to TRBJ1-1; D might be TRBD1 (6 bases). The CDR3 loop spans 15 amino acids. Germline V gene data show CDR1 as SGHNT and CDR2 as YYREEE (reference sequence). Trimming removed 6 bases at V and 5 bases at J, with 20 bases between. The CDR3, as DNA: TGTGCCAGCATAAAGGGGGGGAGCCCCTCGACTGAAGCTTTCTTT. Amino acid sequence: CASIKGGSPSTEAFF. Full variable domain (remainder filled in from reference TRBV5-4 and TRBJ1-1): ETGVTQSPTHLIKTRGQQVTLRCSSQSGHNTVSWYQQALGQGPQFIFQYYREEENGRGNFPPRFSGLQFPNYSSELNVNALELDDSALYLCASIKGGSPSTEAFFGQGTRLTVV.

This rearrangement joins TRBV7-8 to TRBJ2-5, with 10 bases that match TRBD2. V shed 2 bases, J shed 5 bases, and the junction held 8 bases outside the gene matches. CDR1 and CDR2 (germline): SGHVS, FQNEAQ. CDR3 length: 16 amino acids. The CDR3 nucleotides read TGTGCCAGCAGCTTAAGGACTAGCGGCCGAGCGGAGACCCAGTACTTC. It yields the protein CASSLRTSGRAETQYF.

The CDR3 region is CASRDRGLNYRPLHF. DNA for the CDR3: TGTGCCTCGAGGGACAGGGGGCTCAACTATCGACCCCTCCACTTT. The V call is TRBV19, the J call TRBJ1-6; 12 bases map to TRBD1. CDR3 size: 15 residues. Germline CDR1 reads LNHDA; CDR2 reads SQIVND (reference sequence). After removal of 11 bases from V and 12 bases from J, the junction contained 14 bases not matched to a gene.

The chain carries TRBV4-2 and TRBJ2-2, with a weak D call TRBD1 (5 bases). Germline V gene data show CDR1 as LGHNA and CDR2 as YNFKEQ. The CDR3 runs to 14 residues. Trimming removed 3 bases from V and 5 bases from J, with 10 bases in between. CDR3 bases: TGTGCCAGCAGCCAGATGACAGAAACCGGGGAGCTGTTTTTT. Its translation is CASSQMTETGELFF.

The rearrangement links TRBV7-2 to TRBJ2-3; D is undetermined. Trimming pared 6 bases from V and 0 bases from J, leaving 10 bases between. CDR1 is SGHTA, CDR2 FQGNSA, per germline. The CDR3 is made up of 14 amino acids. CDR3 loop: CASRQLVSTDTQYF. As DNA, the CDR3 is TGTGCCAGCAGGCAGTTGGTTAGCACAGATACGCAGTATTTT.

This sequence joins TRBV6-6 and TRBJ2-7; TRBD2 agrees at 8 bases. V shed 7 bases and J 0 bases; nucleotides not matched to a gene: 5. There are 14 residues in the CDR3. CDR1 and CDR2 (germline): MNHNY, SVGAGI (reference sequence). CDR3 DNA sequence: TGTGCCAGCAACGGCGGGAGGTACTCCTACGAGCAGTACTTC. It encodes CASNGGRYSYEQYF.

This clone was detected only once. V is TRBV5-4 and J is TRBJ2-2; 10 positions agree with TRBD2. V was clipped by 2 bases and J by 0 bases; unmatched bases: 4. Germline V gene lookup returns CDR1 SGHNT and CDR2 YYREEE (reference sequence). The CDR3 length is 17 residues. The CDR3 is CASSFGLAEANTGELFF. The DNA of the CDR3 is TGTGCCAGCAGCTTTGGACTAGCGGAAGCGAACACCGGGGAGCTGTTTTTT. Full variable domain (remainder filled in from reference TRBV5-4 and TRBJ2-2): ETGVTQSPTHLIKTRGQQVTLRCSSQSGHNTVSWYQQALGQGPQFIFQYYREEENGRGNFPPRFSGLQFPNYSSELNVNALELDDSALYLCASSFGLAEANTGELFFGEGSRLTVL.

The chain's CDR3 is CASRRGLAKNIQYF. CDR3 sequence (DNA): TGTGCCAGCAGACGCGGACTAGCCAAAAACATTCAGTACTTC. This rearrangement joins TRBV2 to TRBJ2-4; D possibly corresponds to TRBD2 (5 bases). The V end lost 6 bases, the J end lost 0 bases, and 9 bases lay between the germline ends. The CDR3 contains 14 residues. CDR1 SNHLY and CDR2 FYNNEI come from the germline V gene. The entire variable domain, with the rest obtained from reference TRBV2 and TRBJ2-4, is as follows: EPEVTQTPSHQVTQMGQEVILRCVPISNHLYFYWYRQILGQKVEFLVSFYNNEISEKSEIFDDQFSVERPDGSNFTLKIRSTKLEDSAMYFCASRRGLAKNIQYFGAGTRLSVL.

The chain couples TRBV27 to TRBJ2-1; TRBD2 aligns across 8 bases. Trimming cost V 6 bases and J 7 bases; bases outside gene matches: 14. The CDR3 length is 16 residues. Germline values: CDR1 MNHEY, CDR2 SMNVEV (reference sequence). DNA of the CDR3: TGTGCCAGCAGACCCATAGCGGGGAGGCGGAATAATGAGCAGTTCTTC. Translating it yields CASRPIAGRRNNEQFF.

The genes are TRBV7-9 and TRBJ2-7; a possible D gene is TRBD1 (6 bases). From germline, CDR1 is SEHNR and CDR2 FQNEAQ (reference sequence). The CDR3 runs 16 residues. Trimming stripped 0 bases from V and 0 bases from J, with 12 bases between. The CDR3 reads CASSLAAGGLSYEQYF. DNA for the CDR3: TGTGCCAGCAGCTTAGCCGCTGGGGGCCTCTCCTACGAGCAGTACTTC.

The gene calls are TRBV7-2 and TRBJ2-3; TRBD1 is a possible D gene (6 bases). Trimming took off 5 bases at V and 6 bases at J, with 18 bases between the two ends. The CDR3 is 15 residues long. Germline CDR1 SGHTA, CDR2 FQGNSA. Written as DNA, the CDR3 is TGTGCCAGCAGCCCCTCGGCAGGGGCCCGCGATACGCAGTATTTT. Protein: CASSPSAGARDTQYF.

The gene calls are TRBV3-1 (or the pseudogene TRBV3-2) and TRBJ1-2, with TRBD1 as a possible D gene (5 bases). Deletions cut 4 bases from V and 3 bases from J, with 12 bases between. Germline V gene lookup returns CDR1 LGHDT and CDR2 YNNKEL (reference sequence). The CDR3 has 14 amino acids. The CDR3 region has the DNA TGTGCCAGCAGCCCCCGCAGGGTGGACTATGGCTACACCTTC. It yields the protein CASSPRRVDYGYTF.

The rearrangement uses TRBV30 and TRBJ2-5, with D uncertain. Deletions cut 0 bases from V and 1 base from J, with 9 bases between. The CDR3 spans 14 residues. Germline V gives CDR1 GTSNPN, CDR2 SVGIG (reference sequence). DNA for the CDR3: TGTGCCTGGAGTGTATCGGCAAGCCAAGAGACCCAGTACTTC. It specifies CAWSVSASQETQYF.

The gene calls are TRBV4-2 and TRBJ2-5, with TRBD2 as a possible D gene (5 bases). This CDR3 contains 18 residues. Deletions cut 0 bases from V and 5 bases from J, with 22 bases between. Per germline, CDR1 LGHNA and CDR2 YNFKEQ. CDR3 loop: CASSQDAEVVRIGETQYF. In nucleotides, the CDR3 is TGTGCCAGCAGCCAAGATGCGGAGGTGGTGAGGATTGGGGAGACCCAGTACTTC.

This chain links TRBV28 with TRBJ1-2, with 8 positions matching TRBD1. The CDR3 contains 13 residues. The J segment lost 7 bases and the V segment lost 4 bases, leaving 5 bases of the junction unmatched. The germline gives CDR1 MDHEN, CDR2 SYDVKM. As DNA, the CDR3 is TGTGCCAGCAGTTCCAGGGGGCCGATTGGCTACACCTTC. It specifies CASSSRGPIGYTF.

The rearrangement links TRBV9 to TRBJ2-7, with a weak D call TRBD2 (5 bases). This CDR3 is 13 amino acids long. With 0 bases removed from V and 5 bases from J, the gap between germline ends came to 9 bases. Germline V lookup: CDR1 SGDLS, CDR2 YYNGEE. Written as DNA, the CDR3 is TGTGCCAGCAGCGTAGCCGGGGTCAACGAGCAGTACTTC. Its translation is CASSVAGVNEQYF.

The chain couples TRBV18 to TRBJ2-5; maybe TRBD1 (6 bases). The CDR3 is 15 residues long. V was shortened by 4 bases and J by 3 bases, with 15 bases between the two germline ends. Germline V CDR1 and CDR2: KGHSH, LQKENI. The chain's CDR3 is CASSQRQDRKETQYF. The CDR3 nucleotides are TGTGCCAGCTCACAGAGACAGGATAGAAAAGAGACCCAGTACTTC.

V and J are TRBV16 and TRBJ1-1; a possible D gene is TRBD1 (6 bases). Trimming shortened V by 0 bases and J by 11 bases, and 16 bases separated the two germline ends. CDR3 size: 14 residues. CDR1 is KGHSY and CDR2 is FQNENV in the germline V gene. The CDR3: CASSQSGLGARAFF. The CDR3, as DNA: TGTGCCAGCAGCCAATCTGGGCTGGGGGCGAGGGCTTTCTTT.

This clone has just a few counts. CDR3 loop: CASKRYSNQPQHF. The CDR3 DNA reads TGTGCCAGCAAACGATATAGCAATCAGCCCCAGCATTTT. The chain is built from TRBV2 and TRBJ1-5; D gene ambiguous. This CDR3 has 13 residues. Germline CDR1 SNHLY, CDR2 FYNNEI. V was shortened by 7 bases and J by 0 bases, with 7 bases between the two germline ends.

The chain employs TRBV18 and TRBJ2-2, with 8 bases matching TRBD2. The length of the CDR3 is 16 residues. Germline V CDR1 and CDR2: KGHSH, LQKENI. With 6 bases clipped from V and 5 bases from J, the junction kept 11 bases outside the gene matches. The CDR3 region has the DNA TGTGCCAGCTCGCGAGCCTCGACTAGCGCGACCGGGGAGCTGTTTTTT. Protein: CASSRASTSATGELFF.